The subject of this entry is one T cell receptor (beta chain). Only in-frame clones appear in the TCRdb table, and some are missing; sequencing was by immunoSEQ multiplex PCR. Here the sample spans fewer than 150,000 clones, over 75% being singletons. This record comes from a study of blood T cell repertoires in COVID-19. Across the study: For recovered donors of Cohort 3, there were two negative PCRs, clearance, or symptom resolution. From T cells, B-cell-depleted T cells, or PBMCs came the material, which was cDNA or gDNA.

The age range of participants was about 18 to 90 years, with residence in roughly 25 US areas. From germline, CDR1 is SGHVS and CDR2 FNYEAQ. The CDR3 is 13 amino acids. The germline V and J ends were trimmed by 0 bases and 5 bases, with 5 bases remaining between them. The chain joins TRBV7-6 to TRBJ2-1; D call uncertain. The sequence was obtained from a man between 50 and 59 years old in a cohort exposed to, infected with or recovered from COVID-19 (not recorded which). The sequenced sample consisted of PBMCs or T cells enriched from blood (not recorded which). CDR3 loop: CASSLAPDNEQFF. The CDR3 coding sequence is TGTGCCAGCAGCTTAGCGCCGGACAATGAGCAGTTCTTC. The full variable domain, its missing parts supplied by reference TRBV7-6 and TRBJ2-1, is GAGVSQSPRYKVTKRGQDVALRCDPISGHVSLYWYRQALGQGPEFLTYFNYEAQQDKSGLPNDRFSAERPEGSISTLTIQRTEQRDSAMYRCASSLAPDNEQFFGPGTRLTVL.